This T cell receptor beta chain was profiled in a study of CD8 T cells in Susac syndrome. RNA was extracted with the RNeasy kit, and a quantity of about 0.45 to 1 ug was reverse transcribed using random hexamers. One entry per CDR3 protein, called by TCRdb with MiXCR from the immunoSEQ multiplex PCR reads. The sample lists 15,000 to 20,000 distinct CDR3 sequences; roughly 95% were seen once. Trimming pared 4 bases from V and 3 bases from J, leaving 17 bases between. In germline, CDR1 is SGHDT, CDR2 YYEEEE. The CDR3 sequence is 16 residues long. The sample was CD8+ T cells from PBMCs. This chain joins TRBV5-6 and TRBJ2-1; D may be TRBD2 (6 bases). The sequence was obtained from a human donor in good health. The CDR3 nucleotides read TGTGCCAGCAGCCCAAAGTGGCGGGGTTACTACAATGAGCAGTTCTTC. Translated: CASSPKWRGYYNEQFF.